The T cell receptor (beta chain) under discussion was sequenced for a study of cytomegalovirus exposure and HLA in healthy donors. This CDR3 spans 17 amino acids. V shed 0 bases, J shed 4 bases, and the junction held 8 bases outside the gene matches. From germline, CDR1 is SGHRS and CDR2 YFSETQ. General observations from the study: Researchers catalogued 150 or so TCR beta chains as cytomegalovirus-associated.

On this clone itself: No antigen is known for it.

Repertoires were generated with immunoSEQ multiplex PCR, while TCRdb's copy carries only in-frame clones and drops some. The sample consists of some 130,000 clones, 89% of them appearing once. Sequencing was performed on PBMCs. The source of this sequence is a woman aged 18-29 years in good health and CMV-seronegative. This rearrangement joins TRBV5-1 to TRBJ2-5; TRBD2 matches at 11 bases. DNA of the CDR3: TGCGCCAGCAGCTTGGGTCTAGCGGGGGGTTATAGAGAGACCCAGTACTTC. Residues: CASSLGLAGGYRETQYF.